The clone carrying this T cell receptor beta chain was counted at least ten times. What it binds is unknown. Not enrolled were patients with uncontrolled infection, other autoimmune disease, pregnancy or lactation. This entry belongs to a study of T cells in Graves' hyperthyroidism and ophthalmopathy. Study outcomes and limitations: Peripheral blood also featured most of the thyroid clonotypes expanded above 0.001. A median about 6.5 months before onset, the model predicted ophthalmopathy.

RNA transcripts provided the source from which TCR beta CDR3 regions were amplified. First-round RT-PCR of the TCR CDR3 relied on the HTBI primer set. Via MiXCR, TCRdb re-called the multiplex PCR reads, giving one row per CDR3 protein. Of around 350,000 distinct CDR3 sequences in the sample, around 13% were seen once. This TCR was sampled from a woman between 18 and 29 years old with Graves' hyperthyroidism. Sequencing used blood.

The DNA of the CDR3 is TGTGCCACCAGCCCGGACAGGGTCAATCAGCCCCAGCATTTT. It translates to CATSPDRVNQPQHF. V and J are TRBV15 and TRBJ1-5; 8 bases align to TRBD1. The CDR3 has 14 residues. The germline gives CDR1 LNHNV, CDR2 YYDKDF (reference sequence). V dropped 5 bases and J dropped 3; count of bases not matched to a gene: 3. The full variable domain, completed using reference TRBV15 and TRBJ1-5, is DAMVIQNPRYQVTQFGKPVTLSCSQTLNHNVMYWYQQKSSQAPKLLFHYYDKDFNNEADTPDNFQSRRPNTSFCFLDIRSPGLGDTAMYLCATSPDRVNQPQHFGDGTRLSIL.